This passage covers 16 T cell receptor beta chains from one sample sequenced in a study of OX40 agonist ivuxolimab in advanced cancers. Produced via immunoSEQ multiplex PCR; TCRdb's table is partial and in-frame only. The table has about 62,000 clones, roughly 90% seen once. This specimen was CD4+ or CD8+ T cells sorted from blood, taken in a trial of the OX40 agonist ivuxolimab. These receptors originate from an adult with an advanced solid tumor such as melanoma, head and neck, liver or kidney cancer.

This chain connects TRBV6-1 to TRBJ1-1; D call uncertain. Trimming left V 4 bases short and J 1 base short, with 10 bases between. CDR3 size: 14 residues. The germline gives CDR1 MNHNS, CDR2 SASEGT. In DNA, the CDR3 is TGTGCCAGCAGTGGGAGAGGGTGGAACACTGAAGCTTTCTTT. Residues: CASSGRGWNTEAFF.

The rearrangement uses TRBV4-2 and TRBJ2-3; 10 nucleotides agree with TRBD2. CDR3 size: 15 residues. Germline lookup yields CDR1 LGHNA and CDR2 YNFKEQ. Germline trimming cut 5 bases from V and 6 bases from J; bases unmatched to any gene: 8. CDR3: CASSLELAGRDTQYF. CDR3 DNA sequence: TGTGCCAGCAGCTTGGAACTAGCGGGACGGGATACGCAGTATTTT.

The rearrangement links TRBV27 to TRBJ2-7; possibly TRBD1 for D (6 bases). This CDR3 has 14 residues. Between the trimmed V and J ends, which lost 8 bases and 1 base, there was a span of 15 bases. The germline gives CDR1 MNHEY, CDR2 SMNVEV (reference sequence). The CDR3 is CASASWDTSYEQYF. CDR3 coding DNA: TGTGCCAGCGCCTCCTGGGACACGTCCTACGAGCAGTACTTC.

V and J are TRBV6-5 and TRBJ1-5; D is perhaps TRBD1 (6 bases). CDR3 length: 14 residues. CDR1 MNHEY and CDR2 SVGAGI come from the germline V gene. The germline V and J ends were trimmed by 6 bases and 2 bases, with 11 bases remaining between them. CDR3 region: CASSPTGGNQPQHF. CDR3 sequence (DNA): TGTGCCAGCAGCCCGACAGGAGGCAATCAGCCCCAGCATTTT.

The chain joins TRBV28 to TRBJ2-7; no definite D call. Trimming pared 2 bases from V and 0 bases from J, leaving 5 bases between. Germline V gene data show CDR1 as MDHEN and CDR2 as SYDVKM. CDR3 length: 13 amino acids. CDR3 bases: TGTGCCAGCAGTTTAGTGGGCTCCTACGAGCAGTACTTC. Translated, it gives CASSLVGSYEQYF.

This rearrangement joins TRBV7-6 to TRBJ2-2; D possibly corresponds to TRBD2 (5 bases). The germline CDR1 and CDR2 sequences are SGHVS and FNYEAQ. Trimming cost V 0 bases and J 0 bases, with 5 bases left between them. The CDR3 runs 15 residues. CDR3 nucleotide sequence: TGTGCCAGCAGCTTAGCGGGAGCGAACACCGGGGAGCTGTTTTTT. It codes for CASSLAGANTGELFF.

CDR3 residues: CASSRVAGVGNEQFF. The CDR3 DNA sequence: TGCGCCAGCAGCCGGGTAGCGGGAGTGGGAAATGAGCAGTTCTTC. The chain is built from TRBV5-1 and TRBJ2-1; 9 bases are shared with TRBD2. V lost 4 bases to trimming and J lost 7 bases; unmatched junction nucleotides: 9. This CDR3 contains 15 residues. Germline assignment: CDR1 SGHRS and CDR2 YFSETQ.

This clone showed up just a few times. The rearrangement uses TRBV14 and TRBJ2-2; 8 bases align to TRBD2. Germline values: CDR1 SGHDN, CDR2 FVKESK. The CDR3 spans 20 residues. V shed 1 base, J shed 0 bases, and the junction held 13 bases outside the gene matches. CDR3 sequence (DNA): TGTGCCAGCAGCCAAGTAAGAGGGATAAAAGCGGGAGCGAACACCGGGGAGCTGTTTTTT. Translation: CASSQVRGIKAGANTGELFF.

CDR3 amino acids: CASSIGQEEYF. CDR3 nucleotides: TGTGCCAGTAGTATAGGACAGGAGGAGTACTTC. This chain links TRBV19 with TRBJ2-7; perhaps TRBD1 as D (6 bases). The germline V gene encodes CDR1 LNHDA and CDR2 SQIVND (reference sequence). The CDR3 length is 11 residues. Between the trimmed V and J ends, which lost 1 base and 11 bases, there was a span of 9 bases.

This chain links TRBV5-3 with TRBJ2-3; possibly TRBD1 or TRBD2 for D (5 bases each). TRBV5-3 is an ORF, and what it does is uncertain. The CDR3 is 17 residues long. Deletions cut 3 bases from V and 5 bases from J, with 22 bases between. Here the CDR3 DNA reads TGTGCCAGAAGCTCGGAGTGGGGGAGTTTCATGATAGATACGCAGTATTTT. Protein product: CARSSEWGSFMIDTQYF.

V is TRBV12-2 and J is TRBJ1-2. TRBV12-2 is assigned pseudogene status. This CDR3 contains 16 residues. Here the CDR3 reads CASRRLSGLTNYGYTF. CDR3 bases: TGTGCAAGTCGCCGACTGAGCGGCCTAACTAACTATGGCTACACCTTC.

V usage is TRBV7-8 and J usage is TRBJ2-5; D not resolved. Germline assignment: CDR1 SGHVS and CDR2 FQNEAQ. This CDR3 has 15 amino acids. V was clipped by 5 bases and J by 2 bases, with 15 bases between them. The CDR3 protein is CASSRDSGRQETQYF. DNA for the CDR3: TGTGCCAGCAGCCGTGATTCAGGAAGACAAGAGACCCAGTACTTC.

This rearrangement joins TRBV9 to TRBJ2-5; D is uncertain. This CDR3 is built from 14 residues. From germline, CDR1 is SGDLS and CDR2 YYNGEE. V dropped 0 bases and J dropped 5 bases, with 11 bases sitting between them. CDR3 loop: CASSVGGLGETQYF. DNA of the CDR3: TGTGCCAGCAGCGTAGGGGGTTTGGGTGAGACCCAGTACTTC.

This clone was seen only a few times. The rearrangement uses TRBV7-8 and TRBJ2-7; 7 bases are shared with TRBD1. Per the germline V gene, CDR1 is SGHVS and CDR2 is FQNEAQ. V lost 1 base, J lost 7 bases, and 7 bases stayed unmatched. The CDR3 loop spans 14 amino acids. CDR3 DNA sequence: TGTGCCAGCAGCTTAGACAGGGGCTCTCATGAGCAGTACTTC. Translation: CASSLDRGSHEQYF.

The table lists this clone with a count of one. The V and J genes are TRBV19 and TRBJ2-3, with D hard to call. The length of the CDR3 is 14 residues. Germline-derived CDR1 and CDR2 are LNHDA and SQIVND (reference sequence). Deletions cut 3 bases from V and 2 bases from J, with 9 bases between. Here the CDR3 reads CASSIGISTDTQYF. As DNA, the CDR3 is TGTGCCAGTAGTATTGGGATTTCCACAGATACGCAGTATTTT.

This chain joins TRBV9 and TRBJ2-3; D unclear. The V gene's germline CDR1 is SGDLS and CDR2 YYNGEE. Between the trimmed V and J ends, which lost 4 bases and 5 bases, there was a span of 11 bases. This CDR3 comprises 13 residues. Here the CDR3 reads CASSRAAGDTQYF. In DNA form, the CDR3 reads TGTGCCAGCAGCCGGGCGGCTGGAGATACGCAGTATTTT. Using reference TRBV9 and TRBJ2-3 for the parts outside the CDR3, the full variable domain is DSGVTQTPKHLITATGQRVTLRCSPRSGDLSVYWYQQSLDQGLQFLIQYYNGEERAKGNILERFSAQQFPDLHSELNLSSLELGDSALYFCASSRAAGDTQYFGPGTRLTVL.